This record concerns one T cell receptor beta chain sequence. This specimen comes from a study of shared clonotypes between healthy human individuals. Using immunoSEQ multiplex PCR, the repertoire was profiled, and TCRdb retains in-frame clones only, with some absent. The data show roughly 2,300,000 clones, 85% to 95% seen once. Sequences were obtained from naive CD4+ T cells from PBMCs. Subset defined: CD45RA+ positively selected. The TCR comes from a man between 18 and 35 years old in good health. Some clones in this sample may be carry-over from other donors' samples.

The CDR3 region has the DNA TGTGCCAGCTTGACTAGACTAGCGGGCCTCTACGAGCAGTACTTC. It yields the protein CASLTRLAGLYEQYF. This rearrangement joins TRBV2 to TRBJ2-7, with 10 bases lining up with TRBD2. Germline CDR1 and CDR2: SNHLY and FYNNEI. The ends lost 8 bases at V and 3 bases at J; junction bases unmatched: 10. The CDR3 is 15 residues long.